This T cell receptor beta chain was found in a study of T-cell memory formation after mild COVID-19. About the study: Clustering of TCRs was largely donor specific.

Study-level findings and limits: The study found contracting CD4+ clones mainly in CM and EM and contracting CD8+ clones in EMRA. Contracting clones, day 15 to 85, had balanced CD4/CD8, and later expanders favored CD4+.

V trimming: 6 bases; J trimming: 6 bases; junction bases outside the gene matches: 21. CDR1 and CDR2 from the germline V gene are MNHEY and SMNVEV (reference sequence). The CDR3 consists of 20 residues. Remarks on this clonotype: The antigen is undetermined.

Each CDR3 protein gets one entry after TCRdb re-called the 5' RACE reads with MiXCR. This table has about 260,000 distinct CDR3 sequences, 7.5% to 9.5% appearing once. Specimen: PBMCs or a T cell subset sorted from them (not recorded which). This receptor was obtained from a man aged 18 to 30 who had mild COVID-19 (a few samples of this study predate the infection). Cell type and time point are not known. The rearrangement uses TRBV27 and TRBJ2-1, with TRBD2 matching 12 bases. CDR3 protein: CASSQRMPGLAGQASNEQFF. CDR3 DNA: TGTGCCAGCAGCCAACGTATGCCGGGACTAGCGGGCCAGGCTAGCAATGAGCAGTTCTTC.